This T cell receptor beta chain came from a study of human T cells and chemical hapten exposure. Time point specified: patch test 3, about 24 weeks after DPC sensitization. Treatment: therapeutic diphenylcyclopropenone sensitization with weekly scalp DPC. RNA extraction used unfractionated whole blood as the source of total RNA. Each CDR3 protein gets one entry after TCRdb re-called the RACE reads with MiXCR. The sample records some 38,000 distinct CDR3 sequences, more than 8% being singletons. Germline-derived CDR1 and CDR2 are SGHAT and FQNNGV. The CDR3 loop spans 14 amino acids. The J segment lost 2 bases and the V segment lost 8 bases, leaving 4 bases of the junction unmatched. The sample holds a few counts of this clonotype.

The TCR sequence derives from a man in his fifties or sixties with alopecia areata. Some clones in this sample may be carry-over from other donors' samples. The chain joins TRBV11-2 to TRBJ2-3, with 10 bases matching TRBD2. The input for sequencing was whole blood, taken in connection with sensitization to the hapten diphenylcyclopropenone (DPC). CDR3 residues: CASHTSGITDTQYF. The CDR3 DNA follows: TGTGCCAGCCACACTAGCGGGATCACAGATACGCAGTATTTT. Full variable domain (rest looked up from reference TRBV11-2 and TRBJ2-3): EAGVAQSPRYKIIEKRQSVAFWCNPISGHATLYWYQQILGQGPKLLIQFQNNGVVDDSQLPKDRFSAERLKGVDSTLKIQPAKLEDSAVYLCASHTSGITDTQYFGPGTRLTVL.